These 15 T cell receptor beta chains were sequenced from one sample in a study of early T cells in non-severe SARS-CoV-2 infection. Via MiXCR, TCRdb re-called the 5' RACE reads, giving one row per CDR3 protein. This table has 25,000 to 35,000 distinct CDR3 sequences, less than 4.5% appearing once. Sequencing was carried out using whole blood. The source is an adult who was a healthcare worker with PCR-confirmed SARS-CoV-2 infection or an uninfected control (not recorded which).

CDR3 sequence: CASSTTQAHGYTF. The CDR3 DNA sequence: TGTGCCAGCAGCACTACCCAGGCCCATGGCTACACCTTC. The V and J genes are TRBV5-5 and TRBJ1-2; D gene ambiguous. Germline values: CDR1 SGHKS, CDR2 YYEKEE (reference sequence). This CDR3 is 13 amino acids long. Trimming left V 4 bases short and J 6 bases short, with 13 bases between.

This clonotype was seen repeatedly, ten times or more. The chain carries TRBV20-1 and TRBJ2-1, with D tentatively TRBD2 (5 bases). The germline V gene encodes CDR1 DFQATT and CDR2 SNEGSKA (reference sequence). Trimming removed 7 bases at V and 7 bases at J, with 17 bases between. This CDR3 spans 13 amino acids. CDR3 sequence: CSGGESWSNEQFF. CDR3 coding DNA: TGCAGTGGTGGGGAGAGCTGGAGTAATGAGCAGTTCTTC.

The chain links TRBV20-1 to TRBJ2-5, with D unresolved. The CDR3 runs 18 residues. With 0 bases removed from V and 2 bases from J, the gap between germline ends came to 22 bases. CDR1 DFQATT and CDR2 SNEGSKA come from the germline V gene (reference sequence). The CDR3 loop is CSARDSDPGAVRQETQYF. DNA of the CDR3: TGCAGTGCTAGAGATTCCGACCCCGGAGCTGTCAGACAAGAGACCCAGTACTTC.

This clonotype was counted ten times or more. The chain employs TRBV27 and TRBJ2-1; D not certain. Germline assignment: CDR1 MNHEY and CDR2 SMNVEV (reference sequence). V lost 6 bases, J lost 3 bases, and 12 bases lay in between. This CDR3 region has 14 residues. DNA for the CDR3: TGTGCCAGCAGCGGAGCCGGCATCTACAATGAGCAGTTCTTC. Translation: CASSGAGIYNEQFF.

This clonotype was observed a handful of times. J is TRBJ2-7 and V is TRBV3-1; 10 bases are a match to TRBD2. The CDR3 loop spans 16 amino acids. Germline values: CDR1 LGHDT, CDR2 YNNKEL (reference sequence). J lost 3 bases, V lost 0 bases, and 5 bases had no gene match. The CDR3 nucleotides are TGTGCCAGCAGCCAAGACACGGCTAGCGGGAGCTACGAGCAGTACTTC. Translated: CASSQDTASGSYEQYF.

In its sample, this clonotype was seen many times. The V gene is TRBV9, the J gene TRBJ2-7; D possibly corresponds to TRBD1 (5 bases). Germline V gene sequence: CDR1 SGDLS, CDR2 YYNGEE. V was trimmed by 0 bases and J by 0 bases, leaving 7 bases between them. The CDR3 totals 14 residues. The CDR3 coding sequence is TGTGCCAGCAGCGTAGGACAGTTCTCCTACGAGCAGTACTTC. It translates to CASSVGQFSYEQYF.

The chain links TRBV19 to TRBJ2-7; D uncertain. V dropped 8 bases and J dropped 4 bases, with 24 bases sitting between them. The CDR3 consists of 16 residues. Per the germline V gene, CDR1 is LNHDA and CDR2 is SQIVND (reference sequence). This chain's CDR3 is CASVECRANLRYEQYV. The CDR3, as DNA: TGTGCCAGTGTTGAGTGCAGAGCTAACCTCAGATACGAGCAGTACGTC.

This clonotype was recorded many times. The chain employs TRBV20-1 and TRBJ2-7; no clear D gene. Trimming took off 0 bases at V and 2 bases at J, with 14 bases between the two ends. Germline-derived CDR1 and CDR2 are DFQATT and SNEGSKA (reference sequence). This CDR3 contains 15 residues. CDR3 residues: CSARDPTMAAYEQYV. The CDR3 region has the DNA TGCAGTGCTAGAGATCCAACTATGGCCGCCTACGAGCAGTACGTC.

There are many counts of this clonotype. The chain employs TRBV20-1 and TRBJ2-3; 11 nucleotides agree with TRBD2. V was clipped by 4 bases and J by 3 bases; unmatched bases: 3. This CDR3 is 14 amino acids long. The germline gives CDR1 DFQATT, CDR2 SNEGSKA (reference sequence). This CDR3 is CSATTSGTTDTQYF. The CDR3 DNA reads TGCAGTGCTACGACTAGCGGGACGACAGATACGCAGTATTTT.

This clonotype is medium-sized by share. This rearrangement joins TRBV7-2 to TRBJ1-2, with D hard to call. This CDR3 comprises 11 residues. Germline values: CDR1 SGHTA, CDR2 FQGNSA. Trimming pared 1 base from V and 14 bases from J, leaving 11 bases between. The CDR3 DNA sequence: TGTGCCAGCAGCTTAGGACGGTTGCAGACCTTC. Protein sequence: CASSLGRLQTF.

Many counts were recorded for this clonotype. The chain couples TRBV20-1 to TRBJ2-2, with 7 bases identical to TRBD1. CDR1 is DFQATT and CDR2 is SNEGSKA in the germline V gene (reference sequence). CDR3 size: 15 residues. With 6 bases clipped from V and 7 bases from J, the junction kept 14 bases outside the gene matches. The CDR3 sequence is CSASNPDRASGELFF. The CDR3 DNA follows: TGCAGTGCCTCTAACCCAGACAGGGCGAGCGGGGAGCTGTTTTTT.

The sample holds many counts of this clonotype. The CDR3 coding sequence is TGTGCCAGCTCACCAGCGACAAGTCAGCCCCAGCATTTT. The encoded protein is CASSPATSQPQHF. The J gene is TRBJ1-5, the V gene TRBV18; D is ambiguous. CDR1 and CDR2 (germline): KGHSH, LQKENI. This CDR3 has 13 amino acids. V was pared by 2 bases and J by 6 bases, with 8 bases between.

This clonotype was recorded a few times. The V and J genes are TRBV5-5 and TRBJ2-1; D is ambiguous. CDR1 is SGHKS and CDR2 is YYEKEE in the germline V gene (reference sequence). V was clipped by 0 bases and J by 6 bases, with 7 bases between them. The CDR3 sequence is 13 residues long. The CDR3 sequence is CASSLEQRNEQFF. The CDR3, as DNA: TGTGCCAGCAGCTTGGAACAGCGCAATGAGCAGTTCTTC.

The table lists this clonotype with many counts. The chain combines TRBV20-1 with TRBJ1-1; tentative D call: TRBD1 (6 bases). Germline V gene lookup returns CDR1 DFQATT and CDR2 SNEGSKA (reference sequence). The CDR3 spans 11 residues. The CDR3 region is CTGQRNTEAFF. The CDR3, as DNA: TGCACTGGACAGAGGAACACTGAAGCTTTCTTT.

This clonotype was counted at least ten times. The chain uses TRBV7-3 and TRBJ2-1; 7 bases map to TRBD1. The CDR3 covers 13 residues. V lost 4 bases and J lost 10; bases outside the gene matches: 7. Germline assignment: CDR1 SGHTA and CDR2 FQGTGA. Here the CDR3 reads CASSSRQGAEQFF. The DNA for the CDR3 is TGTGCCAGCAGCTCCAGACAGGGTGCGGAGCAGTTCTTC. Looking up the rest from reference TRBV7-3 and TRBJ2-1 gives the full variable domain: GAGVSQTPSNKVTEKGKYVELRCDPISGHTALYWYRQSLGQGPEFLIYFQGTGAADDSGLPNDRFFAVRPEGSVSTLKIQRTERGDSAVYLCASSSRQGAEQFFGPGTRLTVL.